This passage covers 32 T cell receptor beta chains from one sample sequenced in a study of identical twins. A single record per CDR3 protein comes from TCRdb applying MiXCR to the 5' RACE reads. The profile shows 700,000 or so distinct CDR3 sequences, around 8.6% of them singletons. The data were also submitted as part of a second study, on yellow fever vaccine responses in identical twins.

Sequencing was done on a sample of PBMCs. Receptors were obtained from a woman aged 18-30 years in good health.

Only a few counts were recorded for this clonotype. The chain combines TRBV27 with TRBJ2-7, with 10 bases that match TRBD1. The CDR3 extends over 17 amino acids. V was clipped by 6 bases and J by 2 bases; unmatched bases: 13. From germline, CDR1 is MNHEY and CDR2 SMNVEV (reference sequence). The DNA for the CDR3 is TGTGCCAGCAGGACTGGACAGGGGGTCTCCTTTACCTACGAGCAGTACTTC. Its translation is CASRTGQGVSFTYEQYF.

This clonotype was seen only a few times. The chain joins TRBV12-3 or TRBV12-4 to TRBJ2-3; possible D gene TRBD1, 6 bases. This CDR3 region has 14 residues. Trimming removed 3 bases at V and 6 bases at J, with 13 bases between. The CDR3 loop is CASSLEQGRDTQYF. The CDR3 DNA reads TGTGCCAGCAGTTTGGAACAGGGACGGGATACGCAGTATTTT.

This clonotype occurred a few times. The V call is TRBV6-1, the J call TRBJ2-7; TRBD2 matches at 7 bases. The CDR3 covers 13 residues. The V gene end was trimmed by 5 bases and the J gene end by 4 bases; junction bases not matched to a gene: 5. CDR1 is MNHNS, CDR2 SASEGT, per germline. As DNA, the CDR3 is TGTGCCAGCAGTACCGGGACTATGTACGAGCAGTACTTC. Protein product: CASSTGTMYEQYF.

CDR3 DNA sequence: TGTGCCAGATGGGGACAGAACTACGAGCAGTACTTC. Translation: CARWGQNYEQYF. The chain employs TRBV7-9 and TRBJ2-7; 7 bases are shared with TRBD1. Trimming removed 9 bases from V and 3 bases from J; junction bases left unmatched: 5. The CDR3 runs to 12 residues. The V gene's germline CDR1 is SEHNR and CDR2 FQNEAQ (reference sequence).

In this sample, this clonotype turned up a few times. As DNA, the CDR3 is TGCAGTGCTATCCGGGACAGGGGGCGCGAGCAGTACTTC. Translated, it gives CSAIRDRGREQYF. This chain uses TRBV20-1 with TRBJ2-7, with 12 bases matching TRBD1. Per germline, CDR1 DFQATT and CDR2 SNEGSKA (reference sequence). V dropped 4 bases and J dropped 6; count of bases not matched to a gene: 4. This CDR3 has 13 amino acids.

There are many counts of this clonotype. The V gene is TRBV28, the J gene TRBJ2-7, with 7 bases matching TRBD2. Germline CDR1 MDHEN, CDR2 SYDVKM. The CDR3 contains 14 residues. V gave up 6 bases and J gave up 0 bases; unmatched junction bases: 5. DNA of the CDR3: TGTGCCAGCAGCTCGAGCGGGGCCTCCTACGAGCAGTACTTC. It is translated as CASSSSGASYEQYF.

This clonotype was seen at least ten times. The V and J genes are TRBV9 and TRBJ2-7; D unclear. This CDR3 contains 14 residues. The V and J ends lost 7 bases and 0 bases respectively, with 14 bases between them. The V gene's germline CDR1 is SGDLS and CDR2 YYNGEE. The CDR3 nucleotides are TGTGCCAGCTCGGGCAGGTCGAACTCCTACGAGCAGTACTTC. Translation: CASSGRSNSYEQYF.

This sequence joins TRBV12-3 or TRBV12-4 and TRBJ2-3; D unclear. V was clipped by 6 bases and J by 0 bases, with 19 bases between them. This CDR3 is built from 17 residues. The CDR3 DNA follows: TGTGCCAGCAGCGCAACTACTAAAACCCTAAGCACAGATACGCAGTATTTT. Amino acid sequence: CASSATTKTLSTDTQYF.

This clonotype showed up just a few times. The chain has TRBV10-3 and TRBJ2-3, with 8 bases lining up with TRBD2. Germline CDR1 and CDR2: ENHRY and SYGVKD. CDR3 length: 14 amino acids. V was clipped by 8 bases and J by 3 bases; unmatched bases: 7. CDR3 nucleotide sequence: TGTGCCATCGAGGCCGGCGGGGGGACAGATACGCAGTATTTT. It codes for CAIEAGGGTDTQYF.

A few counts support this clonotype. The chain recombines TRBV9 with TRBJ2-7, with 9 bases identical to TRBD2. Looked up from germline, CDR1 is SGDLS and CDR2 is YYNGEE. V lost 0 bases, J lost 2 bases, and 3 bases stayed unmatched. CDR3 length: 15 residues. The CDR3 bases are TGTGCCAGCAGCGTAGGCCTAGCGGGGCCCTACGAGCAGTACTTC. This sequence encodes CASSVGLAGPYEQYF.

This chain links TRBV5-1 with TRBJ2-1; TRBD2 matches 8 bases. After removal of 4 bases from V and 4 bases from J, the junction contained 7 bases not matched to a gene. Germline V CDR1 and CDR2: SGHRS, YFSETQ. The CDR3 covers 15 residues. CDR3 sequence: CASSTTSGGYNEQFF. The CDR3 bases are TGCGCCAGCAGCACGACGAGCGGGGGTTACAATGAGCAGTTCTTC. The full variable domain, completed using reference TRBV5-1 and TRBJ2-1, is KAGVTQTPRYLIKTRGQQVTLSCSPISGHRSVSWYQQTPGQGLQFLFEYFSETQRNKGNFPGRFSGRQFSNSRSEMNVSTLELGDSALYLCASSTTSGGYNEQFFGPGTRLTVL.

The chain employs TRBV7-6 and TRBJ1-5; no clear D. Germline CDR1 reads SGHVS; CDR2 reads FNYEAQ. V was shortened by 5 bases and J by 1 base, with 15 bases between the two germline ends. The CDR3 contains 16 residues. The CDR3 sequence: CASSPGVAGSNQPQHF. In DNA, the CDR3 is TGTGCCAGCAGCCCCGGGGTCGCGGGGAGCAATCAGCCCCAGCATTTT.

This clonotype has just a few counts. The genes are TRBV12-3 or TRBV12-4 and TRBJ2-7; TRBD1 matches 11 bases. V lost 5 bases to trimming and J lost 3 bases; unmatched junction nucleotides: 12. The CDR3 is 17 residues long. CDR3 bases: TGTGCCAGCAGTCTTCACGAGGGACAGGGGGTCCTCTACGAGCAGTACTTC. It is translated as CASSLHEGQGVLYEQYF.

This clonotype has a handful of counts. The V call is TRBV12-3 or TRBV12-4, the J call TRBJ2-1, with 7 bases identical to TRBD2. V lost 7 bases and J lost 10; bases outside the gene matches: 4. This CDR3 is built from 11 residues. The CDR3 region is CASKGRVEQFF. The CDR3 bases are TGTGCCAGCAAAGGGAGGGTCGAGCAGTTCTTC.

This clonotype appeared a few times. This chain links TRBV25-1 with TRBJ1-1; no definite D call. CDR1 is MGHDK and CDR2 is SYGVNS in the germline V gene. Trimming removed 7 bases at V and 7 bases at J, with 16 bases between. CDR3 length: 13 residues. CDR3 residues: CASMRNTGSEAFF. The DNA for the CDR3 is TGTGCCAGCATGCGTAACACGGGGAGTGAAGCTTTCTTT. Variable domain in full (rest from reference TRBV25-1 and TRBJ1-1): EADIYQTPRYLVIGTGKKITLECSQTMGHDKMYWYQQDPGMELHLIHYSYGVNSTEKGDLSSESTVSRIRTEHFPLTLESARPSHTSQYLCASMRNTGSEAFFGQGTRLTVV.

Remarks on this clonotype: Relative to the germline gene, one junction end is altered; a read error may explain this. V usage is TRBV3-1 and J usage is TRBJ1-2; 7 bases are shared with TRBD1. This CDR3 is 12 amino acids long. Germline CDR1 reads LGHDT; CDR2 reads YNNKEL (reference sequence). CDR3 in amino acids: CASSHSSGQEYF. CDR3 sequence (DNA): TGTGCCAGCAGCCATAGTTCAGGACAGGAGTACTTC.

This clonotype appeared a few times. This chain uses TRBV6-2 or TRBV6-3 with TRBJ2-7, with 7 bases identical to TRBD1. V lost 6 bases and J lost 0; bases outside the gene matches: 5. CDR1 and CDR2 (germline): MNHEY, SVGEGT. This CDR3 is 14 amino acids long. The CDR3 loop reads CASRSTGLSYEQYF. CDR3 DNA: TGTGCCAGCAGATCGACAGGGCTCTCCTACGAGCAGTACTTC.

This clonotype was observed many times. The V call is TRBV24-1, the J call TRBJ1-2; 10 positions match TRBD1. The germline V gene encodes CDR1 KGHDR and CDR2 SFDVKD. The junction had 6 bases not matched to a gene; V was cut back by 9 bases and J by 3 bases. This CDR3 is 14 amino acids long. The CDR3 loop reads CATRSGTGDYGYTF. In DNA, the CDR3 is TGTGCCACCCGCTCCGGGACAGGGGACTATGGCTACACCTTC.

The chain is built from TRBV11-1 and TRBJ2-7; D is possibly TRBD2 (6 bases). Germline-derived CDR1 and CDR2 are SGHAT and FQDESV (reference sequence). The CDR3 runs to 13 residues. V lost 2 bases and J 5 bases, leaving 10 bases between the germline ends. CDR3 residues: CASSLQGLDEQYF. CDR3 DNA sequence: TGTGCCAGCAGCTTACAGGGACTGGACGAGCAGTACTTC. Based on the CDR3 plus reference TRBV11-1 and TRBJ2-7, the full variable domain is EAEVAQSPRYKITEKSQAVAFWCDPISGHATLYWYRQILGQGPELLVQFQDESVVDDSQLPKDRFSAERLKGVDSTLKIQPAELGDSAMYLCASSLQGLDEQYFGPGTRLTVT.

This clonotype has at least ten counts. This chain joins TRBV5-1 and TRBJ2-1, with D uncertain. Per the germline V gene, CDR1 is SGHRS and CDR2 is YFSETQ. CDR3 length: 18 amino acids. The V and J ends lost 2 bases and 8 bases respectively, with 26 bases between them. CDR3 protein: CASSFRPGSSDIADEQFF. Written as DNA, the CDR3 is TGCGCCAGCAGCTTCCGCCCGGGTTCCAGCGACATAGCCGATGAGCAGTTCTTC.

A few counts support this clonotype. The chain joins TRBV4-2 to TRBJ2-1, with D perhaps TRBD2 (5 bases). The CDR3 loop spans 15 amino acids. Germline CDR1 LGHNA, CDR2 YNFKEQ. V was pared by 1 base and J by 7 bases, with 14 bases between. The CDR3 nucleotides read TGTGCCAGCAGCCAAGGTACAGCGGCGGCGAATGAGCAGTTCTTC. It yields the protein CASSQGTAAANEQFF.

This clonotype has a handful of counts. The J gene is TRBJ1-6, the V gene TRBV11-2; the match to TRBD1 covers 8 bases. Germline-derived CDR1 and CDR2 are SGHAT and FQNNGV. This CDR3 spans 17 amino acids. Trimming took 1 base from V and 7 from J; bases not matched to a gene: 9. Written as DNA, the CDR3 is TGTGCCAGCAGCTTAGTGACAGGGGTAGGGCGAAATTCACCCCTCCACTTT. Translating gives CASSLVTGVGRNSPLHF.

This clonotype was detected ten times or more. The V call is TRBV7-9, the J call TRBJ2-3; TRBD2 agrees at 9 bases. This CDR3 contains 17 residues. V was pared by 5 bases and J by 2 bases, with 11 bases of the junction left unmatched. Germline CDR1 SEHNR, CDR2 FQNEAQ (reference sequence). CDR3 DNA: TGTGCCAGCAGCGCCAACCCGTTAGCGGGAGCCACAGATACGCAGTATTTT. Its translation: CASSANPLAGATDTQYF.

The chain carries TRBV5-6 and TRBJ2-5, with D hard to call. Trimming removed 5 bases from V and 5 bases from J, with 7 bases in between. The length of the CDR3 is 11 residues. Germline loops: CDR1 SGHDT, CDR2 YYEEEE. Here the CDR3 reads CASSYEETQYF. CDR3 in DNA: TGTGCCAGCAGTTATGAGGAGACCCAGTACTTC.

This clonotype was detected ten times or more. An end of the junction differs from the germline gene, which may be a read error. The chain uses TRBV7-9 and TRBJ2-7; D not resolved. CDR3 length: 13 amino acids. Per the germline V gene, CDR1 is SEHNR and CDR2 is FQNEAQ (reference sequence). This chain's CDR3 is CASSQGGGYEQYF. The CDR3 DNA is TGCGCCAGCAGCCAAGGCGGTGGCTACGAGCAGTACTTC.

This chain joins TRBV6-5 and TRBJ2-5; D not resolved. The CDR3 loop spans 14 amino acids. The germline V and J ends were trimmed by 5 bases and 3 bases, with 13 bases remaining between them. Germline values: CDR1 MNHEY, CDR2 SVGAGI. The CDR3 protein is CASSNPGLKETQYF. The CDR3 coding sequence is TGTGCCAGCAGTAACCCGGGCCTCAAAGAGACCCAGTACTTC.

This clonotype was seen only a few times. V gene TRBV4-3 combines with J gene TRBJ2-7, with D possibly TRBD1 on 5 matching bases. V shed 1 base and J shed 3 bases, with 10 bases lying between them. Germline V lookup: CDR1 LGHNA, CDR2 YSLEER. The length of the CDR3 is 14 residues. The CDR3 loop is CASSQAQGNYEQYF. The CDR3 region has the DNA TGCGCCAGCAGCCAAGCGCAGGGAAACTACGAGCAGTACTTC.

The V gene is TRBV12-3 or TRBV12-4, the J gene TRBJ2-3; TRBD1 aligns across 8 bases. Trimming at V came to 1 base and at J to 5 bases, leaving 5 bases not matched to a gene. The CDR3 length is 15 residues. Here the CDR3 DNA reads TGTGCCAGCAGTTTAGGGCAGGGGGCACAAGATACGCAGTATTTT. Translated: CASSLGQGAQDTQYF.

J is TRBJ2-7 and V is TRBV11-2; a possible D gene is TRBD1 (5 bases). The length of the CDR3 is 18 residues. Germline CDR1 and CDR2: SGHAT and FQNNGV. Trimming took 2 bases from V and 0 from J, leaving 20 bases between them. CDR3 nucleotide sequence: TGTGCCAGCAGCTTAAGACGACAGAGTGGGGTCAGCTCCTACGAGCAGTACTTC. The encoded protein is CASSLRRQSGVSSYEQYF.

V is TRBV25-1 and J is TRBJ2-7, with D perhaps matching TRBD1 (6 bases). In germline, CDR1 is MGHDK, CDR2 SYGVNS. V was cut by 1 base and J by 3 bases, with 10 bases left in between. The CDR3 has 14 residues. The CDR3 region has the DNA TGTGCCAGCAGTGAATGGGACAATTACTACGAGCAGTACTTC. Translated: CASSEWDNYYEQYF.

This clonotype was detected only a few times. This chain connects TRBV20-1 to TRBJ1-1, with a possible D match to TRBD1 (6 bases). The germline V gene has CDR1 DFQATT and CDR2 SNEGSKA (reference sequence). The CDR3 sequence is 12 residues long. The ends were cut back, 4 bases at V and 6 bases at J, with 12 bases in the middle. For the CDR3, the DNA is TGCAGTGCTATCAGGGGAGGCTCTGAAGCTTTCTTT. The encoded protein is CSAIRGGSEAFF.

This clonotype has a handful of counts. The V call is TRBV27, the J call TRBJ2-1, with D uncertain. Trimming removed 6 bases at V and 4 bases at J, with 13 bases between. Germline V CDR1 and CDR2: MNHEY, SMNVEV (reference sequence). This CDR3 region has 14 residues. This chain's CDR3 is CASSPSSTYNEQFF. The CDR3 DNA sequence: TGTGCCAGCAGCCCCTCCTCGACATACAATGAGCAGTTCTTC.